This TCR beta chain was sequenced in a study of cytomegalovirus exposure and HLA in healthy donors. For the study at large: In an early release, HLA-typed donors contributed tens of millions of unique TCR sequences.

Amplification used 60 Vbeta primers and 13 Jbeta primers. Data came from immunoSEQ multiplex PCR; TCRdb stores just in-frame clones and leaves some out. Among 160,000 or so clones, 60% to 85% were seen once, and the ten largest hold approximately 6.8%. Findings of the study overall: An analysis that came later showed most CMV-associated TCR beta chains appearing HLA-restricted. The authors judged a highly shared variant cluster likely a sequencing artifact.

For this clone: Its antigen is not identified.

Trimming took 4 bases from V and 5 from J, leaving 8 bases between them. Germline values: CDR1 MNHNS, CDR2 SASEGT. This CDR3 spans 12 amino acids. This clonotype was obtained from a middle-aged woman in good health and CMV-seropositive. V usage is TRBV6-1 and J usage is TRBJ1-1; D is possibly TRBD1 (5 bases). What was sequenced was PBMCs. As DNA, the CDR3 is TGTGCCAGCAGTGGAAAGGGGACTGAAGCTTTCTTT. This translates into CASSGKGTEAFF.